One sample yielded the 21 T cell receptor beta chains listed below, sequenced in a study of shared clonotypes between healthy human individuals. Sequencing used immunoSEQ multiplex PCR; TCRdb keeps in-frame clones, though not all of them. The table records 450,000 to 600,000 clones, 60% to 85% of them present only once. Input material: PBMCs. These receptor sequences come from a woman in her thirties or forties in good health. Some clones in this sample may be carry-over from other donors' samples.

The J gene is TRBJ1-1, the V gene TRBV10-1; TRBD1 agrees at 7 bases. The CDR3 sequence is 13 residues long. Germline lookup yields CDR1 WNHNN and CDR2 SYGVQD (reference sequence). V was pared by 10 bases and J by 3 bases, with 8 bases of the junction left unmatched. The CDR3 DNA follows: TGCGCCACCAGAAATGGACAGGACACTGAAGCTTTCTTT. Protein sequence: CATRNGQDTEAFF.

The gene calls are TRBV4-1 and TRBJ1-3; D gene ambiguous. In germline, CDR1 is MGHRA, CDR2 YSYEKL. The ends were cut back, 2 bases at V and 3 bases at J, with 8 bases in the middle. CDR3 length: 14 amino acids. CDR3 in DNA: TGCGCCAGCAGCCAAACAGATTATGGAAACACCATATATTTT. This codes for CASSQTDYGNTIYF.

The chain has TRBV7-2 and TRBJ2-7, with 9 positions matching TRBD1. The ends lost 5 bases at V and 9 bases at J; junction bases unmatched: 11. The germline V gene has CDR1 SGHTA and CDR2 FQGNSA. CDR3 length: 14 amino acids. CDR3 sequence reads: CASSPRTGELGQYF. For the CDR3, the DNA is TGTGCCAGCAGCCCTCGGACAGGGGAATTAGGGCAGTACTTC. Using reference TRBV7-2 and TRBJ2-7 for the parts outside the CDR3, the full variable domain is GAGVSQSPSNKVTEKGKDVELRCDPISGHTALYWYRQSLGQGLEFLIYFQGNSAPDKSGLPSDRFSAERTGGSVSTLTIQRTQQEDSAVYLCASSPRTGELGQYFGPGTRLTVT.

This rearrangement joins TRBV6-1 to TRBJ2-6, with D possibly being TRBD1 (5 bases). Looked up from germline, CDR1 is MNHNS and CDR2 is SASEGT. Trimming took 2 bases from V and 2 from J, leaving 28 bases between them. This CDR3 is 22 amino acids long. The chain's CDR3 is CASSERIGGKGFWGPGANVLTF. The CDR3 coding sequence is TGTGCCAGCAGTGAAAGGATAGGCGGAAAGGGATTTTGGGGCCCTGGGGCCAACGTCCTGACTTTC.

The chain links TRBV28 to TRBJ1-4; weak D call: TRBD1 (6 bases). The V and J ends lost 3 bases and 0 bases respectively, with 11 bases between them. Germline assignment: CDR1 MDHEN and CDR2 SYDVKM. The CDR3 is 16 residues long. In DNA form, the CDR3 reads TGTGCCAGCAGTTTGGGGGGGGCGGCAACTAATGAAAAACTGTTTTTT. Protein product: CASSLGGAATNEKLFF.

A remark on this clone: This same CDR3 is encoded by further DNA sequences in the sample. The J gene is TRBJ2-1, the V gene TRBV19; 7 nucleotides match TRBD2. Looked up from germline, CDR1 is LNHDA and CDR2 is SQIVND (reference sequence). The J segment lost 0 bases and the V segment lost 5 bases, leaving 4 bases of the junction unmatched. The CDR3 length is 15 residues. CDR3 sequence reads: CASSPSSGSYNEQFF. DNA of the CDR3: TGTGCCAGTAGTCCTTCTAGCGGCTCCTACAATGAGCAGTTCTTC.

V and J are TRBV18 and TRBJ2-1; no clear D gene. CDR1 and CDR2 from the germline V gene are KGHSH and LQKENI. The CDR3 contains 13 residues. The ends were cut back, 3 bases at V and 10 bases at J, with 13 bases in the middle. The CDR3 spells CASSPNTDSEQFF. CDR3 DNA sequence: TGTGCCAGCTCACCTAACACCGATTCGGAGCAGTTCTTC.

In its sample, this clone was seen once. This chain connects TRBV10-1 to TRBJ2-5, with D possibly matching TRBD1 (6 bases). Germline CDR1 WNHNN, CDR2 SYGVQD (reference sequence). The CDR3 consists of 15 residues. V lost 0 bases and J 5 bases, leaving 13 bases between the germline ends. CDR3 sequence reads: CASSESKAGVETQYF. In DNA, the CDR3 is TGCGCCAGCAGTGAGTCGAAGGCAGGGGTCGAGACCCAGTACTTC.

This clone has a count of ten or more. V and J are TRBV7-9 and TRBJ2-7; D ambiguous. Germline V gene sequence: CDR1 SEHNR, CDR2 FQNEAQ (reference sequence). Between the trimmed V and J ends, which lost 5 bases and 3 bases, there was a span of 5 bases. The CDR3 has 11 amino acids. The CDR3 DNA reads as TGTGCCAGCAGCCGAAACTACGAGCAGTACTTC. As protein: CASSRNYEQYF.

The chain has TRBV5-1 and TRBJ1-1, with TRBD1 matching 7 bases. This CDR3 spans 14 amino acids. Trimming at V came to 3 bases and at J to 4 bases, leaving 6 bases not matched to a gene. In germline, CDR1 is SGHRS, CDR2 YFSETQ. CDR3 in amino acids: CASSSQGEGTEAFF. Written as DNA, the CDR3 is TGCGCCAGCAGCTCTCAGGGGGAGGGCACTGAAGCTTTCTTT.

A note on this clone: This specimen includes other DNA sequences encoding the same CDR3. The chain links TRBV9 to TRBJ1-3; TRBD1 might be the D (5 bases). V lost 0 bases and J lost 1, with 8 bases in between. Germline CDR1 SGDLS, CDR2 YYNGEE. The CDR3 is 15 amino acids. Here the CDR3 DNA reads TGTGCCAGCAGCGTAGGGGGCGCGTCTGGAAACACCATATATTTT. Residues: CASSVGGASGNTIYF.

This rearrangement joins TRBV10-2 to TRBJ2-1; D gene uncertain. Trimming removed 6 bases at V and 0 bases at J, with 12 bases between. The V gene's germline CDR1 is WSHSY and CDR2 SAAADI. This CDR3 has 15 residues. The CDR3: CASRSTSSSYNEQFF. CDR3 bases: TGCGCCAGCAGATCAACGAGCAGCTCCTACAATGAGCAGTTCTTC.

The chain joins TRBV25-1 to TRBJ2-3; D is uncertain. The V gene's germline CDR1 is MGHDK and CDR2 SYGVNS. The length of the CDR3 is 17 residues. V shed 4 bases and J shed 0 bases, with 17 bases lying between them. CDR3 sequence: CASSAPTRRLSTDTQYF. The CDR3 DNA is TGTGCCAGCAGTGCCCCCACCCGAAGGCTGAGCACAGATACGCAGTATTTT.

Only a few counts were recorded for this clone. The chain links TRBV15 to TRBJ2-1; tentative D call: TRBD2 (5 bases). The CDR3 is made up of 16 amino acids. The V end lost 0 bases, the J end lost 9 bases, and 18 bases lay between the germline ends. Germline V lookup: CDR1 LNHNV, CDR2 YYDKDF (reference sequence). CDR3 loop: CATSRDTSGGPGEQFF. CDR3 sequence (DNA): TGTGCCACCAGCAGAGATACCTCCGGCGGGCCGGGTGAGCAGTTCTTC.

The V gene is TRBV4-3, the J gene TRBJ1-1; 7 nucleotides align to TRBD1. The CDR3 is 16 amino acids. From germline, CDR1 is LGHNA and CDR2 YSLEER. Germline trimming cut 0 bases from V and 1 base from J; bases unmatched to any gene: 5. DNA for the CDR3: TGCGCCAGCAGCCAAGATCCCAGGGGGGAGAACACTGAAGCTTTCTTT. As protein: CASSQDPRGENTEAFF.

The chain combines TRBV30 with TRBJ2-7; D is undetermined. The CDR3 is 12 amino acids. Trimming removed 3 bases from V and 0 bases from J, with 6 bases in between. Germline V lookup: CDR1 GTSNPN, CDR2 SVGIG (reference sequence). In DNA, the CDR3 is TGTGCCTGGAGGTTATCCTCCTACGAGCAGTACTTC. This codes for CAWRLSSYEQYF.

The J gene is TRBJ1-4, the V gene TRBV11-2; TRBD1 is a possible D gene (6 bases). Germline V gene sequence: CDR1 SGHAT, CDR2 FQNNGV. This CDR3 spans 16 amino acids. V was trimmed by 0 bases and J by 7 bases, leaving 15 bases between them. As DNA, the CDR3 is TGTGCCAGCAGCTTAGATATCGGGGGCTGGAGTGAAAAACTGTTTTTT. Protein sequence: CASSLDIGGWSEKLFF. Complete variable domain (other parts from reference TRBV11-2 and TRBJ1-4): EAGVAQSPRYKIIEKRQSVAFWCNPISGHATLYWYQQILGQGPKLLIQFQNNGVVDDSQLPKDRFSAERLKGVDSTLKIQPAKLEDSAVYLCASSLDIGGWSEKLFFGSGTQLSVL.

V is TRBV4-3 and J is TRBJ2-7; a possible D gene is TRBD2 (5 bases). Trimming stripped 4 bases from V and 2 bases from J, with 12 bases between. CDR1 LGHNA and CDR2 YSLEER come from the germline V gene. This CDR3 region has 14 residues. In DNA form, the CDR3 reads TGCGCCAGCAGCCCCGGGGTTATAACCTACGAGCAGTACTTC. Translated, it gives CASSPGVITYEQYF.

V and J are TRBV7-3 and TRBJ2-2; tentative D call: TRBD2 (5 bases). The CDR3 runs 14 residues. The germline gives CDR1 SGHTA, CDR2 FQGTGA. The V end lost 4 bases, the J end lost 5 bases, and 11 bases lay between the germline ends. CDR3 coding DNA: TGTGCCAGCAGCTCCGGACTCACGACCGGGGAGCTGTTTTTT. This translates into CASSSGLTTGELFF.

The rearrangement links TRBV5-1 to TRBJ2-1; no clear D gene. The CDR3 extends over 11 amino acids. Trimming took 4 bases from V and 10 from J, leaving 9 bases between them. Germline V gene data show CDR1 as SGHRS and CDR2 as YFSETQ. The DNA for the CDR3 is TGCGCCAGCAGCAACACAGTAGAGCAGTTCTTC. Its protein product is CASSNTVEQFF.

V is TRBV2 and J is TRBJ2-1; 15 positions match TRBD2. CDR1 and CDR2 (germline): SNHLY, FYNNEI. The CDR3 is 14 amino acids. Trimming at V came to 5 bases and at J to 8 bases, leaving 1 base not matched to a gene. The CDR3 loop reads CASSWTSGRDEQFF. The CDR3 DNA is TGTGCCAGCAGTTGGACTAGCGGGAGGGATGAGCAGTTCTTC.